This record concerns one TCR beta chain sequence. Its target is unknown. A v3.0 immunoSEQ assay was performed at survey level. Some clones are missing from TCRdb's copy, which holds only in-frame ones; the method was immunoSEQ multiplex PCR. The table records about 34,000 clones, approximately 95% of them present only once. The sample belongs to a study of long-term antiretroviral therapy in people with HIV. The study's findings and limits: Comparison with controls showed narrower CDR3 length ranges in HIV repertoires. Diversity increased after ART yet remained lower than in transplant donor controls. Clones expanded before ART dominated the repertoire at all time points.

V was cut by 1 base and J by 2 bases, with 8 bases left in between. The CDR3 extends over 15 amino acids. Looked up from germline, CDR1 is SNHLY and CDR2 is FYNNEI. Clinicians in the United States treated all participants with HIV. This sample comprised unsorted PBMCs, obtained 5 to 5.5 years after starting antiretroviral therapy. This sequence joins TRBV2 and TRBJ2-2; no definite D call. This sequence was found in a woman aged 45-60 years with HIV. The CDR3 DNA reads TGTGCCAGCAGTGAAGAGGGATACAACACCGGGGAGCTGTTTTTT. This gives the protein CASSEEGYNTGELFF.